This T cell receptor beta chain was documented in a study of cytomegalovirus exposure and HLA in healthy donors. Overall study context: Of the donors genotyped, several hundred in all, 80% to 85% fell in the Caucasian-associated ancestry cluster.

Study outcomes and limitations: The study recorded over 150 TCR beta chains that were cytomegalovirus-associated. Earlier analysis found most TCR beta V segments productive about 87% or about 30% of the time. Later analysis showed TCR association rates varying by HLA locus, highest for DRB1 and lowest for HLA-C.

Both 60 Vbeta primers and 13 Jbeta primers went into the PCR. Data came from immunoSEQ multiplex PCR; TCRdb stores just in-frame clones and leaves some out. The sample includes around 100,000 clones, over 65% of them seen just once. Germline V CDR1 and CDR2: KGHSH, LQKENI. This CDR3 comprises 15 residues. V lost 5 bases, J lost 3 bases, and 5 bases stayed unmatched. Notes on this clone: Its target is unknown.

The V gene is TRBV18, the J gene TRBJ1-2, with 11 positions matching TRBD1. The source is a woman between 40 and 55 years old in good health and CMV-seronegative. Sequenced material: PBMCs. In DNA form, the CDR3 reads TGTGCCAGCTCATTTTCGGGACAGGGGGACTATGGCTACACCTTC. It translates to CASSFSGQGDYGYTF.